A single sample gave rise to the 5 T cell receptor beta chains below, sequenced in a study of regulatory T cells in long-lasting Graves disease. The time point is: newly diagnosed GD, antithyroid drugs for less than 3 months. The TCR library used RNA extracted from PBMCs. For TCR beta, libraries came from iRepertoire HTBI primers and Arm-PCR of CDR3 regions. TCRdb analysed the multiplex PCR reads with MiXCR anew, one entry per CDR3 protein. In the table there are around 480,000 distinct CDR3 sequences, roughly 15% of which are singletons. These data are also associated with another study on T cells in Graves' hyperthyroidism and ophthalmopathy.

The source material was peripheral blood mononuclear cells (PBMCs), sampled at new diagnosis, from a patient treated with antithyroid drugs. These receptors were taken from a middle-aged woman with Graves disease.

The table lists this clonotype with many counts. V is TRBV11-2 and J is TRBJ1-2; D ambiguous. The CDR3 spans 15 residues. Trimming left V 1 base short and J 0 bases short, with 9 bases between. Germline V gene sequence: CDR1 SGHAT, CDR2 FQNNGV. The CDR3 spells CASSLVSTSNYGYTF. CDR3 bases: TGTGCCAGCAGCTTAGTGTCGACCTCTAACTATGGCTACACCTTC.

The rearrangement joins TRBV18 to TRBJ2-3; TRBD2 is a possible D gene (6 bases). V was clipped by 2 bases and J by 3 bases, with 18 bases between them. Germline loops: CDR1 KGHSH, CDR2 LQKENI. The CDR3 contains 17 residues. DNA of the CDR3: TGTGCCAGCTCACCAGCGGGGCAGGTCTATTTGACAGATACGCAGTATTTT. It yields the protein CASSPAGQVYLTDTQYF. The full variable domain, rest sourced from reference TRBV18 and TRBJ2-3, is NAGVMQNPRHLVRRRGQEARLRCSPMKGHSHVYWYRQLPEEGLKFMVYLQKENIIDESGMPKERFSAEFPKEGPSILRIQQVVRGDSAAYFCASSPAGQVYLTDTQYFGPGTRLTVL.

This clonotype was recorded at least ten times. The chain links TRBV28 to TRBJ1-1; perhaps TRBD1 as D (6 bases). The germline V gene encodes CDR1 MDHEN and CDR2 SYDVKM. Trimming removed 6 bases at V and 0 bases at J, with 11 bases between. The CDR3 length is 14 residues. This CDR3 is CASRLGQLNTEAFF. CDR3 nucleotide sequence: TGTGCCAGCAGACTCGGACAGCTGAACACTGAAGCTTTCTTT.

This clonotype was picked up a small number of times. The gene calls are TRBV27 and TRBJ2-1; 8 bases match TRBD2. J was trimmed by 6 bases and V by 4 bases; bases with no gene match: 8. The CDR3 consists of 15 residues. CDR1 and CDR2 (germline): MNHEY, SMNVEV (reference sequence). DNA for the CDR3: TGTGCCAGCAGTTGGCTAGCGGGTAATATCAATGAGCAGTTCTTC. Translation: CASSWLAGNINEQFF.

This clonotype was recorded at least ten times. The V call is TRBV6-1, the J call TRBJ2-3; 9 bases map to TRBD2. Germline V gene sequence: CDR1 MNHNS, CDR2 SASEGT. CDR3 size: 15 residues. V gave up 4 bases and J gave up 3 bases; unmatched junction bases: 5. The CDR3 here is CASSGQTSGTDTQYF. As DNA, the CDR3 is TGTGCCAGCAGTGGGCAGACTAGCGGTACAGATACGCAGTATTTT.